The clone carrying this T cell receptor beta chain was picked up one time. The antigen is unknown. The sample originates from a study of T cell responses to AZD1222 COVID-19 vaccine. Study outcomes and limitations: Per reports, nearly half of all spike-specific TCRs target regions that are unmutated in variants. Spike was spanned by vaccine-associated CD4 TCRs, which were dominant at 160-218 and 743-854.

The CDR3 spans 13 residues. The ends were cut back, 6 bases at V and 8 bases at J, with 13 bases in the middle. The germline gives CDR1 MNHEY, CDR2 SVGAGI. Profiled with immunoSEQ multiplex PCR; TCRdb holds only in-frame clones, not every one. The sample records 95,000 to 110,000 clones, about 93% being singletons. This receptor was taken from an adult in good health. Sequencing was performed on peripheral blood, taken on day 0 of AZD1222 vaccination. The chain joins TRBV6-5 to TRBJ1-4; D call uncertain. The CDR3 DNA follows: TGTGCCAGCAGCCGGGATAAGGAGGAAAAACTGTTTTTT. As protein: CASSRDKEEKLFF.